The count of the clone carrying this TCR beta chain is one. These data are taken from a study of T cell changes during pregnancy in multiple sclerosis. V was pared by 3 bases and J by 5 bases, with 8 bases between. CDR3 length: 14 amino acids. CDR1 is MRHNA, CDR2 SNTAGT, per germline. Profiling relied on immunoSEQ multiplex PCR, and the TCRdb table lists in-frame clones only, not all of them. Among about 70,000 clones listed, around 94% were seen once. This rearrangement joins TRBV6-4 to TRBJ1-6; maybe TRBD1 (6 bases). The sequence came from a female donor with multiple sclerosis, enrolled in a pregnancy study. Sequenced here: peripheral blood, sampled in the third trimester of pregnancy. DNA of the CDR3: TGTGCCAGCAGTGAATACAGGGATAATTCACCCCTCCACTTT. Its translation: CASSEYRDNSPLHF.